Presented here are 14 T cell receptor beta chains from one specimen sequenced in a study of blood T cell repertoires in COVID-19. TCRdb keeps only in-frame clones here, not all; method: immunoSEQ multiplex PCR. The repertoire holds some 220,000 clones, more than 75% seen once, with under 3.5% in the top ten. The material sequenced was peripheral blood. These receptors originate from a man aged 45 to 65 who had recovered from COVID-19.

CDR3 DNA: TGTGCCAGCAGCCCCCTGGGACAGGGTACCACTGAAGCTTTCTTT. Translated, it gives CASSPLGQGTTEAFF. V is TRBV7-8 and J is TRBJ1-1, with TRBD1 matching over 9 bases. V lost 5 bases and J lost 4; bases outside the gene matches: 8. The CDR3 extends over 15 amino acids. Germline CDR1 SGHVS, CDR2 FQNEAQ.

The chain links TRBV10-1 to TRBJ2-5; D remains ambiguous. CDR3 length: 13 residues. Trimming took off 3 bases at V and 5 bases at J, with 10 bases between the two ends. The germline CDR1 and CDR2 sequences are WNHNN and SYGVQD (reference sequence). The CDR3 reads CASSDRPRETQYF. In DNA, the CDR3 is TGCGCCAGCAGTGACCGACCGCGGGAGACCCAGTACTTC.

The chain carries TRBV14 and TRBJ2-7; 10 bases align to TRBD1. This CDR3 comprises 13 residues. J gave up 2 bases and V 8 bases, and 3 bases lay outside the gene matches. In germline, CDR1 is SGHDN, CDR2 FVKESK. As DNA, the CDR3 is TGTGCCAGCTCGGGGACAGGGGCCTACGAGCAGTACTTC. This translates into CASSGTGAYEQYF.

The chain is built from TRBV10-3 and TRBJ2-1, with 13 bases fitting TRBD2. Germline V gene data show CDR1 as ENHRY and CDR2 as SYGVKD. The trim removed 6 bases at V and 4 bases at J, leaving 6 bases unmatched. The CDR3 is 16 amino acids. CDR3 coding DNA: TGTGCCATCAGGCAACCGGGACTAGCGGGATACAATGAGCAGTTCTTC. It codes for CAIRQPGLAGYNEQFF.

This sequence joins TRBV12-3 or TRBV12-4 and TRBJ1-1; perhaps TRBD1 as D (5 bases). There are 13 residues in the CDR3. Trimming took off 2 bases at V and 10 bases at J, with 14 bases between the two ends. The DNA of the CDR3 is TGTGCCAGCAGTTTATTGGTAGGGGTCTTAGCTTTCTTT. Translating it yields CASSLLVGVLAFF.

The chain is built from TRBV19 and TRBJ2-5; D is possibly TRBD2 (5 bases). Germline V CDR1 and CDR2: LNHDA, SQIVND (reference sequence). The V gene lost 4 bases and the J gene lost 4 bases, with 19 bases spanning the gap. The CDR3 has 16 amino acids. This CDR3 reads CASSKPASRSRETQYF. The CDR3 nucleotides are TGTGCCAGTAGTAAGCCCGCTAGCCGGTCTCGAGAGACCCAGTACTTC.

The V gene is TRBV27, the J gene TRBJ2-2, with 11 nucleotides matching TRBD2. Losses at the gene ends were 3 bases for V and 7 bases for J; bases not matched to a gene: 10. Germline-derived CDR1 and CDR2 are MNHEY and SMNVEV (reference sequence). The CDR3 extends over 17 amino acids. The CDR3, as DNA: TGTGCCAGCAGTTTGGGAGGGACTAGCGGCACGAGCGGGGAGCTGTTTTTT. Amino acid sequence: CASSLGGTSGTSGELFF.

In nucleotides, the CDR3 is TGTGCCAGCAGTTCGACAGGGGGCGAGACTGAAGCTTTCTTT. It codes for CASSSTGGETEAFF. The chain recombines TRBV28 with TRBJ1-1; 10 positions match TRBD1. CDR1 and CDR2 (germline): MDHEN, SYDVKM. The CDR3 has 14 amino acids. The trim removed 4 bases at V and 5 bases at J, leaving 4 bases unmatched.

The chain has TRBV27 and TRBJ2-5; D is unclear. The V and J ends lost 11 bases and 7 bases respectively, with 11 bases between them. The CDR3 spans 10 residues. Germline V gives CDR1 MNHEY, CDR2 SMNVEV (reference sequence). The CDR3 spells CAAGVGTQYF. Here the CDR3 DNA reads TGTGCCGCCGGTGTCGGGACCCAGTACTTC.

CDR3 nucleotide sequence: TGCGCCAGCAGCTCTGGACTAGCGGGGACCTACGAGCAGTACTTC. Residues: CASSSGLAGTYEQYF. The J gene is TRBJ2-7, the V gene TRBV5-1; 12 nucleotides agree with TRBD2. V lost 3 bases, J lost 2 bases, and 3 bases stayed unmatched. CDR1 is SGHRS and CDR2 is YFSETQ in the germline V gene. This CDR3 is 15 amino acids long.

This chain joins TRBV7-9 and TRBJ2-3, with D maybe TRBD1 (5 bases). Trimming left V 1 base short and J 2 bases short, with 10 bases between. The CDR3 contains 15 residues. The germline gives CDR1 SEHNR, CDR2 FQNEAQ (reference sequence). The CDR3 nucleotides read TGTGCCAGCAGCTTAGAAGGGGATTTCACAGATACGCAGTATTTT. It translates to CASSLEGDFTDTQYF. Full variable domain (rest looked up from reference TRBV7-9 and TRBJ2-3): DTGVSQNPRHKITKRGQNVTFRCDPISEHNRLYWYRQTLGQGPEFLTYFQNEAQLEKSRLLSDRFSAERPKGSFSTLEIQRTEQGDSAMYLCASSLEGDFTDTQYFGPGTRLTVL.

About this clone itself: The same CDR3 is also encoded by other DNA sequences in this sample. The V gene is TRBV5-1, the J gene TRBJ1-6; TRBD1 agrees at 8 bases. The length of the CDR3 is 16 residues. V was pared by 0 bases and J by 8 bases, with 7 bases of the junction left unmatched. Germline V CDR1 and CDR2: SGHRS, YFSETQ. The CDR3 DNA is TGCGCCAGCAGCTTGGCCCCCGACAGGGGTGATTCACCCCTCCACTTT. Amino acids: CASSLAPDRGDSPLHF.

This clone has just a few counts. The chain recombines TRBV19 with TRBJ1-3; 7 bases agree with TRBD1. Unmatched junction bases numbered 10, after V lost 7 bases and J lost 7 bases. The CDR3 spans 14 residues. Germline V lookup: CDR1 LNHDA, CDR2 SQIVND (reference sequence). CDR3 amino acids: CASNKQGSRNTIYF. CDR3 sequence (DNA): TGTGCCAGTAACAAACAGGGGAGTCGGAACACCATATATTTT.

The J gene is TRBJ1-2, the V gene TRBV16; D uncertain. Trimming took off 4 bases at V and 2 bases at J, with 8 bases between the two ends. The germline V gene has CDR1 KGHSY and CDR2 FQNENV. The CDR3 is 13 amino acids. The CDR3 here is CASSRERNYGYTF. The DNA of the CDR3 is TGTGCCAGCAGCCGAGAGAGGAACTATGGCTACACCTTC.